Reported below is one TCR beta chain. These data belong to a study of CD8 T cells in Susac syndrome. Study-level background: The Susac syndrome patients that were sequenced included about six with active disease and 8 or 9 in remission. Intravenous immunoglobulin alone or corticosteroids were being given to patients with Susac syndrome at blood draw, unless they were therapy-naive.

The CDR3 consists of 19 residues. The V end lost 6 bases, the J end lost 0 bases, and 21 bases lay between the germline ends. Looked up from germline, CDR1 is LGHNA and CDR2 is YNFKEQ. The RNA input was 0.5 to 1 ug, and it was reverse transcribed with random hexamers. With immunoSEQ multiplex PCR, TCR beta CDR3 was amplified across 54 Vbeta and 13 Jbeta. Each CDR3 protein gets one entry after TCRdb re-called the immunoSEQ multiplex PCR reads with MiXCR. This sample has some 250,000 distinct CDR3 sequences, with 90% to 97% found just once. V and J are TRBV4-2 and TRBJ2-6; maybe TRBD2 (7 bases). The specimen sequenced was CD4+ T cells from PBMCs. The sequence was obtained from a human donor with Susac syndrome. This chain's CDR3 is CASSSRGGPTSSGANVLTF. The CDR3 nucleotides read TGTGCCAGCAGTTCAAGGGGGGGGCCAACTAGCTCTGGGGCCAACGTCCTGACTTTC.